Below are 25 T cell receptor beta chains sequenced from a single sample in a study of human T cells and chemical hapten exposure. TCRdb itself ran the RACE reads through MiXCR, one entry per CDR3 protein. The sample yields under 300,000 distinct CDR3 sequences, over 7.5% seen once. Time point reported: pre-sensitization, week 0. The treatment denotes: therapeutic diphenylcyclopropenone sensitization with weekly scalp DPC. The sequencing here drew on whole blood, taken in connection with sensitization to the hapten diphenylcyclopropenone (DPC). Receptors originate from a man aged 18 to 30 with alopecia areata. Some clones in this sample may be carry-over from other donors' samples.

This clonotype was observed a handful of times. V is TRBV7-9 and J is TRBJ1-4, with D maybe TRBD1 (5 bases). The V end lost 5 bases, the J end lost 3 bases, and 13 bases lay between the germline ends. The CDR3 totals 15 residues. From germline, CDR1 is SEHNR and CDR2 FQNEAQ (reference sequence). CDR3 DNA sequence: TGTGCCAGCAGCCCCACCGGGGGGGCTAATGAAAAACTGTTTTTT. Translated: CASSPTGGANEKLFF.

Only a few counts were recorded for this clonotype. The gene calls are TRBV7-2 and TRBJ1-5; D gene unclear. The CDR3 extends over 12 amino acids. Germline assignment: CDR1 SGHTA and CDR2 FQGNSA. V was clipped by 2 bases and J by 4 bases, with 3 bases between them. The CDR3 nucleotides are TGTGCCAGCAGCTTAAAGAATCAGCCCCAGCATTTT. The encoded protein is CASSLKNQPQHF.

This clonotype has just a few counts. The chain uses TRBV6-2 or TRBV6-3 and TRBJ2-5; D is unclear. CDR3 length equals 11 residues. Trimming shortened V by 7 bases and J by 2 bases, and 5 bases separated the two germline ends. Germline V lookup: CDR1 MNHEY, CDR2 SVGEGT. The CDR3 DNA is TGTGCCAGCAACAGTCAAGAGACCCAGTACTTC. It codes for CASNSQETQYF.

The chain uses TRBV5-1 and TRBJ2-4; TRBD1 matches at 9 bases. CDR3 length: 15 amino acids. The germline gives CDR1 SGHRS, CDR2 YFSETQ. Trimming at V came to 5 bases and at J to 5 bases, leaving 8 bases not matched to a gene. The CDR3 nucleotides are TGCGCCAGCAGAATTACAGGGGGCGATCAAAACATTCAGTACTTC. Protein: CASRITGGDQNIQYF.

This chain joins TRBV6-6 and TRBJ1-6, with 7 bases lining up with TRBD1. Germline V gene sequence: CDR1 MNHNY, CDR2 SVGAGI (reference sequence). The junction had 10 bases not matched to a gene; V was cut back by 6 bases and J by 5 bases. The CDR3 is 16 amino acids. This CDR3 reads CASREDRTGDNSPLHF. Written as DNA, the CDR3 is TGTGCCAGCAGGGAAGATAGAACAGGGGATAATTCACCCCTCCACTTT.

In this sample, this clonotype turned up a few times. The J gene is TRBJ1-1, the V gene TRBV5-1, with D possibly being TRBD1 (6 bases). Germline CDR1 reads SGHRS; CDR2 reads YFSETQ. This CDR3 comprises 15 residues. Trimming stripped 4 bases from V and 4 bases from J, with 17 bases between. This CDR3 is CASSPGDDRSTEAFF. CDR3 bases: TGCGCCAGCAGCCCAGGTGACGACAGGAGCACTGAAGCTTTCTTT.

Many counts were recorded for this clonotype. The V call is TRBV7-6, the J call TRBJ1-1, with 9 bases matching TRBD1. Germline lookup yields CDR1 SGHVS and CDR2 FNYEAQ. This CDR3 is built from 15 residues. With V trimmed by 5 bases and J by 2 bases, 6 bases remained unmatched. CDR3 nucleotides: TGTGCCAGCAGCACCAACAGGGGGCTAAACACTGAAGCTTTCTTT. It specifies CASSTNRGLNTEAFF.

This clonotype occurred many times. V usage is TRBV7-3 and J usage is TRBJ2-2, with D possibly being TRBD1 (5 bases). The CDR3 runs 16 residues. Germline values: CDR1 SGHTA, CDR2 FQGTGA. Trimming removed 5 bases from V and 2 bases from J, with 15 bases in between. The CDR3 DNA reads TGTGCCAGCAGCAGAGCAGGGTATAGAAACACCGGGGAGCTGTTTTTT. This gives the protein CASSRAGYRNTGELFF.

The rearrangement uses TRBV27 and TRBJ2-1, with 11 positions matching TRBD2. Germline CDR1 and CDR2: MNHEY and SMNVEV (reference sequence). CDR3 size: 16 residues. Trimming cost V 5 bases and J 2 bases; bases outside gene matches: 5. Written as DNA, the CDR3 is TGTGCCAGCAGTCTAGCTAGCGGGGGGACCTACAATGAGCAGTTCTTC. It codes for CASSLASGGTYNEQFF.

The chain employs TRBV9 and TRBJ2-1; D assignment may be TRBD1 or TRBD2 (5 bases each). With 3 bases removed from V and 5 bases from J, the gap between germline ends came to 15 bases. The CDR3 consists of 15 residues. Per germline, CDR1 SGDLS and CDR2 YYNGEE. The CDR3 spells CASSGVSSGHNEQFF. The CDR3 coding sequence is TGTGCCAGCAGCGGGGTATCCTCGGGACACAATGAGCAGTTCTTC.

This clonotype was found many times. V gene TRBV28 combines with J gene TRBJ2-7; 7 bases are shared with TRBD2. The CDR3 runs 15 residues. With 3 bases clipped from V and 0 bases from J, the junction kept 5 bases outside the gene matches. The germline V gene has CDR1 MDHEN and CDR2 SYDVKM. The CDR3 DNA reads as TGTGCCAGCAGTTTTGCGGGGGTCCGCTCCTACGAGCAGTACGTC. Translation: CASSFAGVRSYEQYV.

The V call is TRBV6-1, the J call TRBJ2-1; 7 bases align to TRBD1. Germline CDR1 and CDR2: MNHNS and SASEGT. CDR3 size: 15 residues. V lost 6 bases and J lost 4; bases outside the gene matches: 9. The CDR3 nucleotides read TGTGCCAGCAGGTCGACAGGGAAGAAATACAATGAGCAGTTCTTC. Its translation is CASRSTGKKYNEQFF.

This clonotype came up a few times. J is TRBJ2-7 and V is TRBV29-1; D remains unclear. Germline V lookup: CDR1 SQVTM, CDR2 ANQGSEA. The V gene lost 5 bases and the J gene lost 3 bases, with 8 bases spanning the gap. The CDR3 consists of 11 residues. CDR3 protein: CSVPQIYEQYV. The CDR3 region has the DNA TGCAGCGTTCCTCAGATCTACGAGCAGTACGTC.

This chain's CDR3 is CASSLLSGTGGQHF. The CDR3, as DNA: TGTGCCAGCAGCCTACTATCCGGGACAGGGGGCCAGCATTTT. V usage is TRBV6-1 and J usage is TRBJ1-5; TRBD1 agrees at 11 bases. CDR3 length: 14 residues. Trimming removed 6 bases from V and 12 bases from J; junction bases left unmatched: 10. Germline CDR1 reads MNHNS; CDR2 reads SASEGT.

V is TRBV29-1 and J is TRBJ2-5; unclear D gene. This CDR3 is built from 14 residues. CDR1 is SQVTM, CDR2 ANQGSEA, per germline. V shed 3 bases and J shed 5 bases, with 16 bases lying between them. The CDR3 bases are TGCAGCGTTGATGGGGATCCTAACCCGGAGACCCAGTACTTC. As protein: CSVDGDPNPETQYF.

This clonotype was picked up a small number of times. The gene calls are TRBV18 and TRBJ2-3; 9 bases fit TRBD1. The trim removed 2 bases at V and 4 bases at J, leaving 7 bases unmatched. CDR1 and CDR2 (germline): KGHSH, LQKENI. CDR3 length: 16 amino acids. CDR3 sequence (DNA): TGTGCCAGCTCACCAAGGACAGGGGAAGAGGCAGATACGCAGTATTTT. It codes for CASSPRTGEEADTQYF.

The V call is TRBV20-1, the J call TRBJ1-5, with D unresolved. This CDR3 spans 14 amino acids. V shed 5 bases and J shed 5 bases, with 16 bases lying between them. In germline, CDR1 is DFQATT, CDR2 SNEGSKA (reference sequence). Here the CDR3 DNA reads TGCAGTGCTCGTATATTAGAAGGCGATCAGCCCCAGCATTTT. It translates to CSARILEGDQPQHF.

This clonotype was detected many times. The chain links TRBV6-5 to TRBJ1-5; unclear D gene. The CDR3 contains 13 residues. Germline CDR1 reads MNHEY; CDR2 reads SVGAGI. Between the trimmed V and J ends, which lost 2 bases and 1 base, there was a span of 3 bases. CDR3 region: CASSYDSNQPQHF. The CDR3 DNA follows: TGTGCCAGCAGTTACGACAGCAATCAGCCCCAGCATTTT.

The V call is TRBV6-2 or TRBV6-3, the J call TRBJ2-2; TRBD1 might be the D (5 bases). With 4 bases removed from V and 1 base from J, the gap between germline ends came to 10 bases. In germline, CDR1 is MNHEY, CDR2 SVGEGT. The CDR3 is 15 amino acids. The CDR3: CASSLFRENTGELFF. The CDR3 nucleotides read TGTGCCAGCAGTTTGTTCAGGGAGAACACCGGGGAGCTGTTTTTT.

This clonotype came up a few times. V is TRBV6-6 and J is TRBJ2-6, with no clear D. In germline, CDR1 is MNHNY, CDR2 SVGAGI (reference sequence). The V gene lost 0 bases and the J gene lost 0 bases, with 3 bases spanning the gap. CDR3 length equals 15 residues. The CDR3 nucleotides are TGTGCCAGCAGTTACTCCCGCTCTGGGGCCAACGTCCTGACTTTC. Amino acid sequence: CASSYSRSGANVLTF.

The V gene is TRBV7-6, the J gene TRBJ1-5; tentatively, D is TRBD1 (5 bases). The CDR3 totals 14 residues. Germline CDR1 SGHVS, CDR2 FNYEAQ. Trimming pared 1 base from V and 7 bases from J, leaving 11 bases between. The CDR3 region has the DNA TGTGCCAGCAGCTTAGAGGCTGGGGGACAGCCCCAGCATTTT. It yields the protein CASSLEAGGQPQHF.

In this sample, this clonotype turned up a few times. The chain carries TRBV9 and TRBJ1-5, with TRBD1 matching 8 bases. The CDR3 contains 15 residues. With V trimmed by 3 bases and J by 4 bases, 6 bases remained unmatched. Germline loops: CDR1 SGDLS, CDR2 YYNGEE. CDR3 sequence (DNA): TGTGCCAGCAGCGCCGGACAGGGTTTTAATCAGCCCCAGCATTTT. As protein: CASSAGQGFNQPQHF. Filled out from reference TRBV9 and TRBJ1-5, the complete variable domain reads DSGVTQTPKHLITATGQRVTLRCSPRSGDLSVYWYQQSLDQGLQFLIQYYNGEERAKGNILERFSAQQFPDLHSELNLSSLELGDSALYFCASSAGQGFNQPQHFGDGTRLSIL.

The V gene is TRBV7-9, the J gene TRBJ2-3; 9 bases are shared with TRBD2. The CDR3 extends over 15 amino acids. V was pared by 6 bases and J by 2 bases, with 6 bases of the junction left unmatched. The germline V gene has CDR1 SEHNR and CDR2 FQNEAQ (reference sequence). The CDR3 region has the DNA TGTGCCAGCAGGGGGACTAGCTTGAACACAGATACGCAGTATTTT. Translation gives CASRGTSLNTDTQYF. The full variable domain, with the rest looked up from reference TRBV7-9 and TRBJ2-3, is DTGVSQNPRHKITKRGQNVTFRCDPISEHNRLYWYRQTLGQGPEFLTYFQNEAQLEKSRLLSDRFSAERPKGSFSTLEIQRTEQGDSAMYLCASRGTSLNTDTQYFGPGTRLTVL.

This chain uses TRBV7-9 with TRBJ1-1, with 8 positions matching TRBD1. J was trimmed by 8 bases and V by 5 bases; bases with no gene match: 4. Germline CDR1 is SEHNR and CDR2 is FQNEAQ (reference sequence). The CDR3 has 12 amino acids. CDR3 nucleotides: TGTGCCAGCAGCCCACGGACAGGGGAAGCTTTCTTT. Protein product: CASSPRTGEAFF.

The chain recombines TRBV7-8 with TRBJ1-5; TRBD1 agrees at 12 bases. The length of the CDR3 is 16 residues. Germline assignment: CDR1 SGHVS and CDR2 FQNEAQ. Germline trimming cut 0 bases from V and 6 bases from J; bases unmatched to any gene: 3. CDR3 in amino acids: CASSLAGTGGSQPQHF. The CDR3 nucleotides read TGTGCCAGCAGCTTAGCGGGGACAGGGGGCTCTCAGCCCCAGCATTTT. The entire variable domain, with the rest obtained from reference TRBV7-8 and TRBJ1-5, is as follows: GAGVSQSPRYKVAKRGQDVALRCDPISGHVSLFWYQQALGQGPEFLTYFQNEAQLDKSGLPSDRFFAERPEGSVSTLKIQRTQQEDSAVYLCASSLAGTGGSQPQHFGDGTRLSIL.